The T cell receptor beta chain described here comes from a study of T-cell memory formation after mild COVID-19. Study outcomes and limitations: Some SARS-CoV-2-responding clones were already detected in memory before infection. Shrinking CD4+ clones were chiefly CM and EM; CD8+ ones were chiefly EMRA.

The germline gives CDR1 DFQATT, CDR2 SNEGSKA (reference sequence). V lost 7 bases to trimming and J lost 4 bases, with 19 bases between them. The CDR3 covers 14 residues. This clonotype was seen a few times. As yet, its antigen is unknown. MiXCR, run by TCRdb on the 5' RACE reads, gives a single entry per CDR3 protein. The sample consists of 200,000 to 250,000 distinct CDR3 sequences, less than 20% of them appearing once. This chain joins TRBV20-1 and TRBJ1-1, with D tentatively TRBD1 (6 bases). The TCR comes from a man aged 18 to 35 who had mild COVID-19 (a few samples of this study predate the infection). Cell type and time point are not known. Sequenced input: PBMCs or a T cell subset sorted from them (not recorded which). This CDR3 is CSGLKGHTITEAFF. CDR3 nucleotides: TGCAGTGGCCTAAAGGGACATACGATCACTGAAGCTTTCTTT.